This entry is about one TCR beta chain. One end of the junction fails to match germline, which may point to a read error. The data are from a study of blood T cells in healthy people across ages. The second PCR ran about 6 to 12 cycles with a sample-barcoded 5' primer and J-beta primers. TCRdb used MiXCR to reprocess the 5' RACE reads, holding one entry per CDR3 protein. The data hold about 1.5 million distinct CDR3 sequences, with under 55% observed a single time. Germline V gives CDR1 SGHTA, CDR2 FQGNSA. This CDR3 region has 17 residues. The receptor comes from a woman under 30 in good health. The sequencing sample was made of blood. The V gene is TRBV7-2, the J gene TRBJ1-6; no definite D call. The CDR3 loop is CASSLAVRSSYNSPLHF. For the CDR3, the DNA is TGTGCCAGCAGCTTAGCTGTCAGGAGCTCCTATAATTCCCCCCTCCACTTT.